One and the same sample provided the 20 T cell receptor beta chains below, sequenced in a study of cytomegalovirus exposure and HLA in healthy donors. 60 Vbeta and 13 Jbeta primers were used in PCR. Sequencing was performed with immunoSEQ multiplex PCR; in TCRdb, only in-frame clones are kept and a portion is missing. The data hold 66,000 or so clones, with roughly 90% observed a single time. The source material was PBMCs. Receptors were obtained from a young man in good health and CMV-seropositive.

Of note for this clone: Its ends do not fully match the called genes, so a read error is possible. The genes are TRBV5-1 and TRBJ2-1; D possibly corresponds to TRBD1 (6 bases). CDR1 and CDR2 (germline): SGHRS, YFSETQ. The CDR3 covers 15 residues. The CDR3, as DNA: TGCGCCGGCAGCCGACAGGACCCATCCTACAATGAGCAGTTCTTC. As protein: CAGSRQDPSYNEQFF.

The chain recombines TRBV15 with TRBJ2-2; weak D call: TRBD1 (5 bases). Germline V gives CDR1 LNHNV, CDR2 YYDKDF (reference sequence). The V end was cut by 4 bases, the J end by 3 bases, with 6 bases between. There are 13 residues in the CDR3. CDR3 protein: CATSIQDTGELFF. The CDR3 DNA reads as TGTGCCACCAGCATACAGGACACCGGGGAGCTGTTTTTT.

V and J are TRBV7-2 and TRBJ2-1, with TRBD2 matching 8 bases. The CDR3 contains 18 residues. V dropped 4 bases and J dropped 0; count of bases not matched to a gene: 11. From germline, CDR1 is SGHTA and CDR2 FQGNSA. The CDR3 region has the DNA TGTGCCAGCAGCTCGATACAACTAGCGGTGAGCTCCTACAATGAGCAGTTCTTC. Residues: CASSSIQLAVSSYNEQFF.

The chain is built from TRBV28 and TRBJ2-7, with 9 nucleotides matching TRBD1. Trimming cost V 1 base and J 3 bases; bases outside gene matches: 13. The CDR3 length is 18 residues. In germline, CDR1 is MDHEN, CDR2 SYDVKM. CDR3 DNA sequence: TGTGCCAGCAGTTTATACGGGGACAGGGAAGGAGGGAACTACGAGCAGTACTTC. Protein product: CASSLYGDREGGNYEQYF.

This clone was seen just once. This sequence joins TRBV10-2 and TRBJ1-1; D unclear. The germline CDR1 and CDR2 sequences are WSHSY and SAAADI. This CDR3 contains 14 residues. V lost 2 bases to trimming and J lost 6 bases, with 13 bases between them. In nucleotides, the CDR3 is TGCGCCAGCAGTGAGAACTTGGCCCGGGCTGAAGCTTTCTTT. Amino acids: CASSENLARAEAFF.

V gene TRBV5-1 combines with J gene TRBJ1-6; 10 bases align to TRBD1. The junction had 5 bases not matched to a gene; V was cut back by 0 bases and J by 8 bases. The CDR3 is made up of 16 amino acids. CDR1 and CDR2 from the germline V gene are SGHRS and YFSETQ. The CDR3 loop is CASSLGTGGIDSPLHF. The CDR3 region has the DNA TGCGCCAGCAGCTTGGGGACAGGGGGGATCGATTCACCCCTCCACTTT.

CDR3: CASSRFRDSDSYEQYF. The CDR3 DNA follows: TGTGCCAGCTCACGGTTCCGGGACTCGGACTCCTACGAGCAGTACTTC. The chain is built from TRBV18 and TRBJ2-7; weak D call: TRBD2 (6 bases). The CDR3 consists of 16 residues. With 4 bases removed from V and 0 bases from J, the gap between germline ends came to 16 bases. Germline CDR1 KGHSH, CDR2 LQKENI. The entire variable domain, with the rest obtained from reference TRBV18 and TRBJ2-7, is as follows: NAGVMQNPRHLVRRRGQEARLRCSPMKGHSHVYWYRQLPEEGLKFMVYLQKENIIDESGMPKERFSAEFPKEGPSILRIQQVVRGDSAAYFCASSRFRDSDSYEQYFGPGTRLTVT.

The CDR3, as DNA: TGTGCCAGCAGTTACTCTCAGGGGAGAGGGTACGAGCAGTACTTC. Translating it yields CASSYSQGRGYEQYF. V is TRBV6-5 and J is TRBJ2-7; weak D call: TRBD1 (6 bases). The CDR3 totals 15 residues. CDR1 is MNHEY, CDR2 SVGAGI, per germline. Trimming took 0 bases from V and 4 from J, leaving 13 bases between them.

This chain joins TRBV10-3 and TRBJ2-3; 8 nucleotides match TRBD2. Germline CDR1 and CDR2: ENHRY and SYGVKD. The CDR3 covers 19 residues. Trimming at V came to 0 bases and at J to 6 bases, leaving 17 bases not matched to a gene. CDR3 amino acids: CAISESPAGGRLSSDTQYF. The CDR3 nucleotides are TGTGCCATCAGTGAGTCTCCCGCGGGAGGCCGCCTTTCCTCCGATACGCAGTATTTT.

The chain carries TRBV27 and TRBJ1-5; weak D call: TRBD1 (6 bases). CDR1 is MNHEY, CDR2 SMNVEV, per germline (reference sequence). The CDR3 spans 15 residues. Deletions cut 5 bases from V and 9 bases from J, with 20 bases between. Written as DNA, the CDR3 is TGTGCCAGCAGTCCGTCGGGGGGGCGGGGGGCGCCCCAGCATTTT. As protein: CASSPSGGRGAPQHF.

V gene TRBV11-3 combines with J gene TRBJ2-7, with 9 bases fitting TRBD2. The CDR3 runs to 14 residues. Unmatched junction bases numbered 4, after V lost 4 bases and J lost 3 bases. Germline values: CDR1 SGHNT, CDR2 YENEEA. The CDR3 coding sequence is TGTGCCAGCAGCTCCTTAGCGGGAGTCTACGAGCAGTACTTC. Its protein is CASSSLAGVYEQYF.

V gene TRBV7-8 combines with J gene TRBJ1-1; 11 bases agree with TRBD1. V lost 6 bases and J lost 3; bases outside the gene matches: 6. CDR3 length equals 15 residues. Germline V lookup: CDR1 SGHVS, CDR2 FQNEAQ. This CDR3 reads CASRPPGQGDTEAFF. The CDR3 DNA sequence: TGTGCCAGCAGACCCCCGGGACAGGGGGACACTGAAGCTTTCTTT.

The chain uses TRBV6-5 and TRBJ1-4, with 7 bases fitting TRBD1. Germline V gene lookup returns CDR1 MNHEY and CDR2 SVGAGI. The junction had 5 bases not matched to a gene; V was cut back by 8 bases and J by 8 bases. The CDR3 extends over 12 amino acids. The CDR3 reads CASGQAREKLFF. CDR3 sequence (DNA): TGTGCCAGCGGACAGGCTCGGGAAAAACTGTTTTTT.

The genes are TRBV6-6 and TRBJ1-2, with TRBD1 as a possible D gene (6 bases). V was cut by 9 bases and J by 2 bases, with 7 bases left in between. Germline-derived CDR1 and CDR2 are MNHNY and SVGAGI (reference sequence). The CDR3 runs to 11 residues. CDR3 protein: CASGQNYGYTF. Here the CDR3 DNA reads TGTGCCAGTGGACAGAACTATGGCTACACCTTC.

This clone was counted between two and nine times. The V and J genes are TRBV7-9 and TRBJ2-3; the match to TRBD2 covers 9 bases. Per the germline V gene, CDR1 is SEHNR and CDR2 is FQNEAQ (reference sequence). This CDR3 has 14 residues. After removal of 3 bases from V and 5 bases from J, the junction contained 3 bases not matched to a gene. CDR3 region: CASSLTSGVDTQYF. As DNA, the CDR3 is TGTGCCAGCAGCTTGACTAGCGGCGTAGATACGCAGTATTTT.

The chain couples TRBV10-1 to TRBJ1-1; a weak D match, TRBD1 (5 bases). The CDR3 totals 13 residues. In germline, CDR1 is WNHNN, CDR2 SYGVQD (reference sequence). The V and J ends lost 2 bases and 5 bases respectively, with 9 bases between them. CDR3 DNA sequence: TGCGCCAGCAGTGAGGGGGGGGGAACTGAAGCTTTCTTT. It yields the protein CASSEGGGTEAFF.

This clone is a singleton in its sample. This sequence joins TRBV15 and TRBJ2-3; D is ambiguous. Germline values: CDR1 LNHNV, CDR2 YYDKDF (reference sequence). The CDR3 is 11 amino acids. Trimming left V 4 bases short and J 3 bases short, with 2 bases between. For the CDR3, the DNA is TGTGCCACCAGCACGACAGATACGCAGTATTTT. Its translation is CATSTTDTQYF. Variable domain in full (rest from reference TRBV15 and TRBJ2-3): DAMVIQNPRYQVTQFGKPVTLSCSQTLNHNVMYWYQQKSSQAPKLLFHYYDKDFNNEADTPDNFQSRRPNTSFCFLDIRSPGLGDTAMYLCATSTTDTQYFGPGTRLTVL.

The V gene is TRBV6-6, the J gene TRBJ1-1, with 12 bases matching TRBD1. The CDR3 contains 13 residues. Germline V gene sequence: CDR1 MNHNY, CDR2 SVGAGI (reference sequence). The V gene end was trimmed by 2 bases and the J gene end by 9 bases; junction bases not matched to a gene: 1. The CDR3 nucleotides are TGTGCCAGCAGTTACGGGGACAGGGGGCAAGCTTTCTTT. As protein: CASSYGDRGQAFF.

The J gene is TRBJ1-1, the V gene TRBV2, with D tentatively TRBD1 (6 bases). Trimming cost V 8 bases and J 0 bases, with 16 bases left between them. The CDR3 has 15 amino acids. Germline V gives CDR1 SNHLY, CDR2 FYNNEI. CDR3: CASPAAGAMNTEAFF. The CDR3 region has the DNA TGTGCCAGCCCCGCTGCAGGGGCCATGAACACTGAAGCTTTCTTT.

V is TRBV7-8 and J is TRBJ2-7, with 8 bases identical to TRBD1. After removal of 5 bases from V and 3 bases from J, the junction contained 9 bases not matched to a gene. This CDR3 is 15 amino acids long. Germline-derived CDR1 and CDR2 are SGHVS and FQNEAQ. The CDR3 nucleotides read TGTGCCAGCAGCCCTAATTCCGGGACAGGCTACGAGCAGTACTTC. Translation: CASSPNSGTGYEQYF.